The entry that follows covers one T cell receptor (beta chain) sequence. Study processing details: It was from reference gene primer amplification that nucleated cell counts were estimated. Sequencing was performed with immunoSEQ multiplex PCR; in TCRdb, only in-frame clones are kept and a portion is missing. V and J calls and clone size are copied from that table; D and trimming were computed from the DNA. The sample has under 300,000 clones, 70% to 90% seen once. This entry comes from a study of blood T cell repertoires in COVID-19. Study in general: Acute and convalescent COVID-19 samples came from the United States, Italy and Spain. From T cells, B-cell-depleted T cells, or PBMCs came the material, which was cDNA or gDNA.

Trimming took 1 base from V and 0 from J, leaving 5 bases between them. This CDR3 spans 15 amino acids. Germline lookup yields CDR1 SGHNT and CDR2 YYREEE (reference sequence). The TCR originated in a woman aged 70-85 years with active or convalescent COVID-19. This chain joins TRBV5-4 and TRBJ2-6, with D unresolved. Sequenced material: peripheral blood. The CDR3 sequence is CASSLIHSGANVLTF. In DNA, the CDR3 is TGTGCCAGCAGCTTGATCCACTCTGGGGCCAACGTCCTGACTTTC.